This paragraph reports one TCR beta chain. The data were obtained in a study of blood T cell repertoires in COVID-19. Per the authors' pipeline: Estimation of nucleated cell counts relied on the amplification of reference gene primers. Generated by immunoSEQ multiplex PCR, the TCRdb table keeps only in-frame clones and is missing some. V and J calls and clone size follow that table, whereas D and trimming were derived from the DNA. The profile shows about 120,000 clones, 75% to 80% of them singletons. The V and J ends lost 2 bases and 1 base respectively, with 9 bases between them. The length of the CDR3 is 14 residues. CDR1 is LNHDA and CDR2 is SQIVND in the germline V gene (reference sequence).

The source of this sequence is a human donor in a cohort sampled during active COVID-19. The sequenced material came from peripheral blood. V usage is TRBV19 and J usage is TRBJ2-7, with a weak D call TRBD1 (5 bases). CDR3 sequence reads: CASSIMQGSYEQYF. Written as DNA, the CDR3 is TGTGCCAGTAGTATAATGCAGGGTTCCTACGAGCAGTACTTC.